This paragraph reports one T cell receptor (beta chain). Individuals drawn from 20 to 25 US areas were about 18 to 90 years old. Germline CDR1 and CDR2: LNHDA and SQIVND (reference sequence). V was pared by 3 bases and J by 5 bases, with 10 bases between. The CDR3 totals 13 residues. This specimen belongs to a study of blood T cell repertoires in COVID-19. Sequencing used immunoSEQ multiplex PCR; TCRdb keeps in-frame clones, though not all of them. Among hundreds of thousands of clones listed, about 83% were seen once. Sequencing was performed on PBMCs or T cells enriched from blood (not recorded which). The chain has TRBV19 and TRBJ1-1, with D tentatively TRBD1 (5 bases). The sequence was obtained from a woman between 35 and 50 years old who had recovered from COVID-19. This chain's CDR3 is CASSMGGWTEAFF. The CDR3, as DNA: TGTGCCAGTAGTATGGGGGGGTGGACTGAAGCTTTCTTT. Complete variable domain (other parts from reference TRBV19 and TRBJ1-1): DGGITQSPKYLFRKEGQNVTLSCEQNLNHDAMYWYRQDPGQGLRLIYYSQIVNDFQKGDIAEGYSVSREKKESFPLTVTSAQKNPTAFYLCASSMGGWTEAFFGQGTRLTVV.